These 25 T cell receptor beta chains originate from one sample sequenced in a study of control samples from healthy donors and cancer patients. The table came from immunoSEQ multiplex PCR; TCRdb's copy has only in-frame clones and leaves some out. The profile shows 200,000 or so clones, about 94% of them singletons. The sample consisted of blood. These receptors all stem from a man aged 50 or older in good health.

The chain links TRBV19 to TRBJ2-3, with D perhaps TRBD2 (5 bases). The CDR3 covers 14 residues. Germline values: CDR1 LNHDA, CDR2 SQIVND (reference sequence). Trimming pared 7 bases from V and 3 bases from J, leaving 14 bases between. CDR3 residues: CASMDRGWTDTQYF. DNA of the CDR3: TGTGCCAGTATGGACCGGGGATGGACAGATACGCAGTATTTT.

The DNA for the CDR3 is TGTGCCAGCAGCTTGGGTGGCCAGGGAGACTATGGCTACACCTTC. Translation gives CASSLGGQGDYGYTF. This sequence joins TRBV5-4 and TRBJ1-2, with a weak D call TRBD1 (5 bases). Germline CDR1 reads SGHNT; CDR2 reads YYREEE (reference sequence). CDR3 size: 15 residues. Trimming removed 0 bases from V and 3 bases from J, with 12 bases in between.

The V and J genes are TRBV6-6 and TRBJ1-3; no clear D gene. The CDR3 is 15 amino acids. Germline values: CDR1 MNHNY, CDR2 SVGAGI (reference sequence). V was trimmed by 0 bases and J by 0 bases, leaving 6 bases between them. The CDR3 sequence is CASSYSLSSGNTIYF. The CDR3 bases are TGTGCCAGCAGTTACTCACTGAGCTCTGGAAACACCATATATTTT.

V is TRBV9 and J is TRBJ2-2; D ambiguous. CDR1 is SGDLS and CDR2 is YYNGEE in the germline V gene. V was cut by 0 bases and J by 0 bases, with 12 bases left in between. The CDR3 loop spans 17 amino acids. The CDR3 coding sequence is TGTGCCAGCAGCGTAGTTGGCCTGATTTCGAACACCGGGGAGCTGTTTTTT. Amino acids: CASSVVGLISNTGELFF.

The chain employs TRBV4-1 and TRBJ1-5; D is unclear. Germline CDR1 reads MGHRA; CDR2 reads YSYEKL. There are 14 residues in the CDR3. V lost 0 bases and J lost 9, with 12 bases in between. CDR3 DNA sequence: TGCGCCAGCAGCCAAGATACAGTCGGCGGGCCCCAGCATTTT. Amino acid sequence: CASSQDTVGGPQHF.

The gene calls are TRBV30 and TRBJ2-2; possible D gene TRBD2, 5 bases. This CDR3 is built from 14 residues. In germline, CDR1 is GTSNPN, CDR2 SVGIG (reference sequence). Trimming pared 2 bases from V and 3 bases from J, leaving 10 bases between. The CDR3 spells CAWSNGVHTGELFF. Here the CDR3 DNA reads TGTGCCTGGAGTAACGGGGTCCACACCGGGGAGCTGTTTTTT.

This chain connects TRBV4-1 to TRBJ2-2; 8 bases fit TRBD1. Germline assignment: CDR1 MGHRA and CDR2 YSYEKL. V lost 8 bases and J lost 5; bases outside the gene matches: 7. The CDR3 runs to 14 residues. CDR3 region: CASSNRQGTGELFF. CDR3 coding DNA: TGCGCCAGCTCAAACCGACAGGGGACCGGGGAGCTGTTTTTT.

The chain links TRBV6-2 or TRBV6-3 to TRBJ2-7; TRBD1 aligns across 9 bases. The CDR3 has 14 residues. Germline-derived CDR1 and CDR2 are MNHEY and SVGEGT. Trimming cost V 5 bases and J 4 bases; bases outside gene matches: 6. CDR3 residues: CASSTRTGEYEQYF. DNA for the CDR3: TGTGCCAGCAGTACCCGGACAGGGGAGTACGAGCAGTACTTC.

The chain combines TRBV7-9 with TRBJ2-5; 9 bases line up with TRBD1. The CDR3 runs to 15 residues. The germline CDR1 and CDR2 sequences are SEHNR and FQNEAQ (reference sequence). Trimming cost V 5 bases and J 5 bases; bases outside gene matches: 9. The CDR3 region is CASSPTGGIWETQYF. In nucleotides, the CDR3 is TGTGCCAGCAGCCCGACAGGGGGGATCTGGGAGACCCAGTACTTC.

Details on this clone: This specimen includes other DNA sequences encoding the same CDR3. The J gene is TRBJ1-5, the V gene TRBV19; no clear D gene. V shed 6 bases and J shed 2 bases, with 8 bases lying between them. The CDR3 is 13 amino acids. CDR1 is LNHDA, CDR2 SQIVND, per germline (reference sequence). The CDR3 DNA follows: TGTGCCAGTAGCCCAGACCGCAATCAGCCCCAGCATTTT. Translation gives CASSPDRNQPQHF.

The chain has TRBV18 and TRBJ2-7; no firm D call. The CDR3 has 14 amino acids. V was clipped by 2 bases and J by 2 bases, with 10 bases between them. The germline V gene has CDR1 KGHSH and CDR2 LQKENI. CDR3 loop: CASSPYAETYEQYF. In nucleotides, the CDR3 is TGTGCCAGCTCACCATATGCAGAAACCTACGAGCAGTACTTC. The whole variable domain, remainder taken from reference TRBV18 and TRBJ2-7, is NAGVMQNPRHLVRRRGQEARLRCSPMKGHSHVYWYRQLPEEGLKFMVYLQKENIIDESGMPKERFSAEFPKEGPSILRIQQVVRGDSAAYFCASSPYAETYEQYFGPGTRLTVT.

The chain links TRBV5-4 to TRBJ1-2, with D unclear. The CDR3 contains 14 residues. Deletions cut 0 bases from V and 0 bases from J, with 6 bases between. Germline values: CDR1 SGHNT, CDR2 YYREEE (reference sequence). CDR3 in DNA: TGTGCCAGCAGCTTGGACAGCACTAACTATGGCTACACCTTC. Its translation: CASSLDSTNYGYTF.

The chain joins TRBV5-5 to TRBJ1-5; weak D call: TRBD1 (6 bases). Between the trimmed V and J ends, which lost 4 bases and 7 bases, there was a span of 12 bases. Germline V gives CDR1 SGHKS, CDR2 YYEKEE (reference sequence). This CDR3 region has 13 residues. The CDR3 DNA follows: TGTGCCAGCAGCACACAGGGAGACCAGCCCCAGCATTTT. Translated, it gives CASSTQGDQPQHF.

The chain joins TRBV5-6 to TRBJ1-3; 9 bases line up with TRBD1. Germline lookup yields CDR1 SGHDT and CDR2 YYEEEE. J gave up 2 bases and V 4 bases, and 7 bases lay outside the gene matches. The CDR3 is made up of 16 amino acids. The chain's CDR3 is CASSRPQGAAGNTIYF. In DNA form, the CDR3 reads TGTGCCAGCAGCAGACCACAGGGGGCGGCTGGAAACACCATATATTTT. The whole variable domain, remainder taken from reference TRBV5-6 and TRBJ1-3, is DAGVTQSPTHLIKTRGQQVTLRCSPKSGHDTVSWYQQALGQGPQFIFQYYEEEERQRGNFPDRFSGHQFPNYSSELNVNALLLGDSALYLCASSRPQGAAGNTIYFGEGSWLTVV.

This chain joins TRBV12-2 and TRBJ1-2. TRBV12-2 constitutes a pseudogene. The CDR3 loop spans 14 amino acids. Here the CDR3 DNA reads TGTGCAAGTCGCTTTCAGACTGCAAACTATGGCTACACCTTC. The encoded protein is CASRFQTANYGYTF.

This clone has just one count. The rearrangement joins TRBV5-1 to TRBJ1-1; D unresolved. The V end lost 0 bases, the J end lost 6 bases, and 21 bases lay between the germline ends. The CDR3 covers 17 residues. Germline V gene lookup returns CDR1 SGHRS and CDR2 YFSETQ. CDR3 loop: CASSLDLGGFGSAEAFF. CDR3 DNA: TGCGCCAGCAGCTTGGACCTGGGCGGTTTCGGGTCCGCTGAAGCTTTCTTT. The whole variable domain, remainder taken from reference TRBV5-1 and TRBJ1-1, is KAGVTQTPRYLIKTRGQQVTLSCSPISGHRSVSWYQQTPGQGLQFLFEYFSETQRNKGNFPGRFSGRQFSNSRSEMNVSTLELGDSALYLCASSLDLGGFGSAEAFFGQGTRLTVV.

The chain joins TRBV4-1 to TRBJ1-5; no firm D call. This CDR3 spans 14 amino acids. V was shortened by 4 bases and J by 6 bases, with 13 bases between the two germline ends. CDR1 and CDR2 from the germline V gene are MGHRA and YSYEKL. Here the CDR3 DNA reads TGCGCCAGCAGCCCCGGACCATTGGGTCAGCCCCAGCATTTT. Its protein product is CASSPGPLGQPQHF.

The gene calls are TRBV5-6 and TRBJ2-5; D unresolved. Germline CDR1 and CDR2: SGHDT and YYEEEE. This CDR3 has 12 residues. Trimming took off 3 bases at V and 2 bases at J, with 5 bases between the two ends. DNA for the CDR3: TGTGCCAGCAGCTCCTTTCAAGAGACCCAGTACTTC. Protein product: CASSSFQETQYF.

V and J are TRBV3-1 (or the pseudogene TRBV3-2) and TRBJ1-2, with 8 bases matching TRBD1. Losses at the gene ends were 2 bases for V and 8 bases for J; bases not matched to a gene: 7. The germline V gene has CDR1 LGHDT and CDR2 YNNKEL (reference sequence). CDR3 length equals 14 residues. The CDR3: CASSQQLTGVGYTF. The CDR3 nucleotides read TGTGCCAGCAGCCAACAGTTGACAGGGGTCGGCTACACCTTC.

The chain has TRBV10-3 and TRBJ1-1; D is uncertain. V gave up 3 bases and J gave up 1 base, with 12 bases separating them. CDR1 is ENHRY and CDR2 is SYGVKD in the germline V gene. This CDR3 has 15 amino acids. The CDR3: CAISDPTRGNTEAFF. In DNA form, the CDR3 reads TGTGCCATCAGTGACCCGACTCGAGGGAACACTGAAGCTTTCTTT.

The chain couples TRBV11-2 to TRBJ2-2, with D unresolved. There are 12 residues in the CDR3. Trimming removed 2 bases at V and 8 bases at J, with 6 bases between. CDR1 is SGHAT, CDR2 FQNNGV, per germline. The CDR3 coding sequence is TGTGCCAGCAGCTTACCCCGGGGGGAGCTGTTTTTT. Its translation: CASSLPRGELFF.

The CDR3 reads CASSYTWKDTEAFF. The CDR3 coding sequence is TGTGCCAGCAGTTACACGTGGAAGGACACTGAAGCTTTCTTT. The chain carries TRBV6-2 or TRBV6-3 and TRBJ1-1; D not certain. Looked up from germline, CDR1 is MNHEY and CDR2 is SVGEGT. Trimming stripped 2 bases from V and 3 bases from J, with 10 bases between. This CDR3 has 14 amino acids.

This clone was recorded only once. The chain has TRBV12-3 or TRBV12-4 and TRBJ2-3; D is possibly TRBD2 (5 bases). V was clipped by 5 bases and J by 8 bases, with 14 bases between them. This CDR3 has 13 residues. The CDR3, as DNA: TGTGCCAGCAGTCCCAAGGGAAGCGGTACGCAGTATTTT. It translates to CASSPKGSGTQYF.

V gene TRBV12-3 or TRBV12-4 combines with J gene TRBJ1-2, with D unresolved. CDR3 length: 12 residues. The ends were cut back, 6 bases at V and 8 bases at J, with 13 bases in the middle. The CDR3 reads CASSPRGGGYTF. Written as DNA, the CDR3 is TGTGCCAGCAGCCCCCGGGGAGGGGGCTACACCTTC.

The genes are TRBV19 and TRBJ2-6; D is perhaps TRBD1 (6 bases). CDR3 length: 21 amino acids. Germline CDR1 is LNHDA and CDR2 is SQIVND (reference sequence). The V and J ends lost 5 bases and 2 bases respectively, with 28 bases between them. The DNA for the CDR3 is TGTGCCAGTAGTCCCGTTCCCGCCAGCAGGGGCCTGATCGCTGGGGCCAACGTCCTGACTTTC. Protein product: CASSPVPASRGLIAGANVLTF.